This T cell receptor beta chain originates from a study of blood T cell repertoires in COVID-19. At the level of the study: Samples of COVID-19 (acute and convalescent) were obtained from the United States, Italy and Spain. From T cells, B-cell-depleted T cells, or PBMCs came the material, which was cDNA or gDNA.

The CDR3 is made up of 15 amino acids. V trimming: 2 bases; J trimming: 2 bases; junction bases outside the gene matches: 3. Germline CDR1 is SQVTM and CDR2 is ANQGSEA. How the authors handled the data: Amplification from reference gene primers served as the basis for estimated nucleated cell counts. Method: immunoSEQ multiplex PCR; TCRdb's copy keeps in-frame clones and lacks some. V and J calls plus clone size are reproduced from that table; the DNA served to infer D and trimming. Of more than 85,000 clones listed, 75% to 85% are singletons. The receptor was isolated from a man aged 70 or older with acute or convalescent COVID-19. Source material: peripheral blood. The chain uses TRBV29-1 and TRBJ2-3; 11 nucleotides agree with TRBD1. This CDR3 reads CSVERDRGYTDTQYF. The CDR3 nucleotides are TGCAGCGTTGAAAGGGACAGGGGGTACACAGATACGCAGTATTTT.